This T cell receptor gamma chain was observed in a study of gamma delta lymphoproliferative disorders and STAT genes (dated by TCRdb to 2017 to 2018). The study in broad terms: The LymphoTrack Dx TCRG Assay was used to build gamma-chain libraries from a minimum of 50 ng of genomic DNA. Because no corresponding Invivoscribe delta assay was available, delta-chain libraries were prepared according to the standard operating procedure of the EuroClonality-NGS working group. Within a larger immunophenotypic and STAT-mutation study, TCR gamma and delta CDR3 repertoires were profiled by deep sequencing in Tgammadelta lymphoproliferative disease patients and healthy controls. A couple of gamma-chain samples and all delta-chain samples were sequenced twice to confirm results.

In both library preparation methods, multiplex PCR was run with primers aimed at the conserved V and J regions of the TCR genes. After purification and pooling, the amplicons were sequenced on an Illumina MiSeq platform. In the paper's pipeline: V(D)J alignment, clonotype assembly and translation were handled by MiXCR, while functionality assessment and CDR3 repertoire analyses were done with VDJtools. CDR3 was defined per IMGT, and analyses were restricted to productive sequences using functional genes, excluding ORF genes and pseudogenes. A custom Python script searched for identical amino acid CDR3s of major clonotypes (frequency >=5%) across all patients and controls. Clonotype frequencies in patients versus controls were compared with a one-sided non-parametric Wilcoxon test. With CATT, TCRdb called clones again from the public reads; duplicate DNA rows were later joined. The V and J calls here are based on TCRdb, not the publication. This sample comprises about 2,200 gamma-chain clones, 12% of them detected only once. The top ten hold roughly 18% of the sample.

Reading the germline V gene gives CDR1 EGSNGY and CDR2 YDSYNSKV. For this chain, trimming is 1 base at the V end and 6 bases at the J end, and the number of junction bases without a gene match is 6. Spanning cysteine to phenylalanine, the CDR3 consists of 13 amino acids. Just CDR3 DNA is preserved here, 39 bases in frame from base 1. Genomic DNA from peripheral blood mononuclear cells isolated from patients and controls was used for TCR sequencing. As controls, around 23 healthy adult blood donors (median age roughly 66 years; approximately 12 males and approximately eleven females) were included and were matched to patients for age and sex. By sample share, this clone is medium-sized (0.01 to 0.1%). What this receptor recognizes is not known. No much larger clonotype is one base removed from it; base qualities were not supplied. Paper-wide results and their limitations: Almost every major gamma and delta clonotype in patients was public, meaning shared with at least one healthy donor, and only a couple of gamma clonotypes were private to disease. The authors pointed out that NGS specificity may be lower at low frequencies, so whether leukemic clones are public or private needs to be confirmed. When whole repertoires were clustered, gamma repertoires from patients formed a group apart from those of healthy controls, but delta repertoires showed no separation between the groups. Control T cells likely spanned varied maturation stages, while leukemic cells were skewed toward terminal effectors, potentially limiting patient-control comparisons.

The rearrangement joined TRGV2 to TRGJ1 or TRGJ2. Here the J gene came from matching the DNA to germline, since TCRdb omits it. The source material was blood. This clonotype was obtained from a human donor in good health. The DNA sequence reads TGTGCCACCTGGGACGGTTCAGGTTATAAGAAACTCTTT. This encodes CATWDGSGYKKLF.